This T cell receptor beta chain comes out of a study of blood T cell repertoires in COVID-19. The CDR3 totals 18 residues. Germline V CDR1 and CDR2: LGHDT, YNNKEL (reference sequence). With 0 bases removed from V and 1 base from J, the gap between germline ends came to 18 bases. In the original processing: Nucleated cell counts were estimated from reference gene primer amplification. This table comes from immunoSEQ multiplex PCR, and its TCRdb copy is limited to in-frame clones, with some not included. The DNA was the basis for D and trimming; V, J and clone size are from that table. The repertoire has some 110,000 clones, roughly 90% of them found once; the top ten carry about 4.5%.

The receptor's source is a man aged 40-50 years with acute or convalescent COVID-19. The material sequenced was peripheral blood. The gene calls are TRBV3-1 (or the pseudogene TRBV3-2) and TRBJ1-1; D ambiguous. CDR3 nucleotide sequence: TGTGCCAGCAGCCAAGAAAGTATCAGGCTTGTGCCGAACACTGAAGCTTTCTTT. Translated: CASSQESIRLVPNTEAFF.